This TCR beta chain was sequenced in a study of blood T cell repertoires in COVID-19. Study at large: Samples taken during acute and convalescent COVID-19 were collected in the United States, Italy and Spain. PBMCs, B-cell-depleted T cells, or T cells provided the cDNA or gDNA that made up the material.

In the original workflow: Amplification from reference gene primers served as the basis for estimated nucleated cell counts. The protocol was immunoSEQ multiplex PCR, while the TCRdb copy is restricted to in-frame clones and leaves out a portion. V and J calls and clone size are copied from that table; D and trimming were computed from the DNA. The table shows 150,000 to 200,000 clones, with about 80% occurring only once. From germline, CDR1 is WNHNN and CDR2 SYGVQD (reference sequence). V shed 0 bases, J shed 4 bases, and the junction held 12 bases outside the gene matches. The CDR3 extends over 18 amino acids.

This receptor was taken from a human donor with acute or convalescent COVID-19. The donor label of this sample is uncertain. Sequencing used peripheral blood. V is TRBV10-1 and J is TRBJ1-2; 9 bases match TRBD1. Here the CDR3 reads CASSESTGQGRTGYGYTF. The CDR3 DNA follows: TGCGCCAGCAGTGAGTCGACCGGACAGGGGCGCACCGGCTATGGCTACACCTTC.